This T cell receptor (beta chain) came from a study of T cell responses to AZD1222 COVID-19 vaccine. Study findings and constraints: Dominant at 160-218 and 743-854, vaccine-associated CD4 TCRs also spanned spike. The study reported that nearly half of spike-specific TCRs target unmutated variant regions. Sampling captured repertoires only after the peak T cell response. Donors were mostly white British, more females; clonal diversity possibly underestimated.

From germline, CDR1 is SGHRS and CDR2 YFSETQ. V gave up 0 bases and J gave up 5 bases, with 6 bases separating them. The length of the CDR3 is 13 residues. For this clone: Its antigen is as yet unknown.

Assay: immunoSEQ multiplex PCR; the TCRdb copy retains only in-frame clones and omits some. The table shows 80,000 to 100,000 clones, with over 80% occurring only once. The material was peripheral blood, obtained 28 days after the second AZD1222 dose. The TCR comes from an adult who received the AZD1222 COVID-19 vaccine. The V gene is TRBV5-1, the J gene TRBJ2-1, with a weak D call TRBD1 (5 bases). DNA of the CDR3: TGCGCCAGCAGCTTGGTGACAGACAATGAGCAGTTCTTC. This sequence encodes CASSLVTDNEQFF.